This is a list of T cell receptor beta chains from one sample in a study of T cells in Graves' hyperthyroidism and ophthalmopathy. TCRdb reprocessed the multiplex PCR reads via MiXCR and lists one record per CDR3 protein. Of under 750,000 distinct CDR3 sequences listed, under 20% are singletons. What was sequenced was blood. The receptor source for this set is a woman aged 45 to 65 with Graves' hyperthyroidism that later progressed to Graves' ophthalmopathy. The CDR3 runs from the conserved cysteine through the conserved F or W. Each record gives: V gene, J gene, CDR3 protein.

TRBV6-2/TRBV6-3	TRBJ1-2	CASSGQGAHYGYTF
TRBV7-9	TRBJ2-5	CASSFSGIQETQYF
TRBV14	TRBJ2-5	CASSQALQETQYF
TRBV7-2	TRBJ2-3	CASSFGTGDTDTQYF
TRBV7-8	TRBJ1-5	CASSLAGAEYQPQHF
TRBV20-1	TRBJ2-4	CSARDRGTGWENIQYF
TRBV7-9	TRBJ2-1	CASSLGIAGVDEQFF
TRBV20-1	TRBJ1-1	CSAQTSQRLEAFF
TRBV7-9	TRBJ1-3	CASSVAGYLSGNTIYF
TRBV19	TRBJ2-3	CASGSGNTQYF
TRBV10-1	TRBJ2-3	CASSELDYLSTDTQYF
TRBV5-4	TRBJ2-1	CASSPGTGSSYNEQFF
TRBV6-1	TRBJ1-4	CASSESASEKLFF
TRBV4-1	TRBJ2-3	CASSQVDLISTDTQYF
TRBV14	TRBJ1-1	CASSLLDLGNTEAFF
TRBV14	TRBJ1-3	CASSQDPQGRGNTIYF
TRBV13	TRBJ1-2	CASSMTGRGSIGYTF
TRBV30	TRBJ1-6	CAWSENNSPLHF
TRBV5-1	TRBJ1-2	CASSWTVGSSYGYTF
TRBV20-1	TRBJ2-7	CSAPGLQTYEQYF
TRBV20-1	TRBJ2-7	CSAREGLAGGAGYEQYF
TRBV9	TRBJ1-1	CASSVDHGSNTEAFF
TRBV11-2	TRBJ2-5	CASSPRGGGGETQYF